A selection of T cell receptor beta chains follows, all from one sample in a study of regulatory T cells in long-lasting Graves disease. Each CDR3 protein is one row after TCRdb ran MiXCR on the multiplex PCR reads. There are about 420,000 distinct CDR3 sequences in the sample; about 17% occur only once, and 23% lies in the top ten. In addition, the sample was reused for a study of T cells in Graves' hyperthyroidism and ophthalmopathy.

The material sequenced was peripheral blood mononuclear cells (PBMCs), taken at new diagnosis, from a patient treated with antithyroid drugs. The receptors originated from a young woman with Graves disease. Both conserved end residues are part of each CDR3. Each record gives: J gene, clone size, CDR3 length, V gene, D gene, CDR3 protein, CDR3 DNA. The D gene is left open where the match is weak. Some rows mark clone size as missing; the rest say once, few, many or name a class of expanded clone.

>TRBJ2-2|many|12|TRBV30|.
CAWSPGVGELFF
TGTGCCTGGAGTCCGGGAGTCGGGGAGCTGTTTTTT
>TRBJ2-3|few|14|TRBV7-3|TRBD2
CASRSGGPTDTQYF
TGTGCCAGCAGGTCGGGAGGGCCAACAGATACGCAGTATTTT
>TRBJ1-5|many|14|TRBV28|TRBD1
CASSLRRGRQPQHF
TGTGCCAGCAGTTTACGCAGGGGGCGACAGCCCCAGCATTTT
>TRBJ2-7|few|16|TRBV12-5|TRBD1
CASGLVSGTATYEQYF
TGTGCTAGTGGTTTGGTTTCCGGGACAGCGACCTACGAGCAGTACTTC
>TRBJ2-1|many|13|TRBV5-1|.
CASSLEGDGEQFF
TGCGCCAGCAGCTTGGAGGGGGACGGTGAGCAGTTCTTC
>TRBJ2-7|many|14|TRBV28|TRBD2
CASNMGGKTYEQYF
TGTGCCAGCAATATGGGGGGGAAGACCTACGAGCAGTACTTC
>TRBJ2-1|many|14|TRBV29-1|TRBD1
CSGRTGGAYNEQFF
TGCAGCGGGAGGACAGGGGGCGCTTACAATGAGCAGTTCTTC
>TRBJ2-5|many|18|TRBV11-2|TRBD2
CASSLEFGLAGTQETQYF
TGTGCCAGCAGCTTAGAATTTGGACTAGCGGGCACCCAAGAGACCCAGTACTTC
>TRBJ2-3|.|16|TRBV4-2|TRBD1
CASSQGSGQGTDTQYF
TGTGCCAGCAGCCAAGGCTCAGGACAGGGGACAGATACGCAGTATTTT
>TRBJ1-1|.|14|TRBV6-1|.
CASSESGLNTEAFF
TGTGCCAGCAGTGAAAGCGGCTTGAACACTGAAGCTTTCTTT
>TRBJ2-3|many|15|TRBV12-3/TRBV12-4|.
CASSFSPASTDTQYF
TGTGCCAGCAGTTTCAGCCCGGCTAGCACAGATACGCAGTATTTT
>TRBJ2-2|.|15|TRBV5-1|.
CASTSGHSNTGELFF
TGCGCCAGCACCTCAGGGCACTCGAACACCGGGGAGCTGTTTTTT
>TRBJ1-2|.|15|TRBV6-2/TRBV6-3|.
CASSYSSQTNYGYTF
TGTGCCAGCAGTTACTCTTCACAGACTAACTATGGCTACACCTTC
>TRBJ2-1|few|16|TRBV5-1|TRBD1
CASSFKPGQGANEQFF
TGCGCCAGCAGCTTTAAACCGGGACAGGGGGCCAATGAGCAGTTCTTC
>TRBJ2-2|.|16|TRBV7-7|.
CASSRLGSTVAGELFF
TGTGCTAGCAGCCGACTCGGGAGTACTGTCGCCGGGGAGCTGTTTTTT
>TRBJ2-7|.|15|TRBV11-2|TRBD2
CASSLVAGEIYEQYF
TGTGCCAGCAGCTTAGTAGCGGGAGAGATCTACGAGCAGTACTTC
>TRBJ2-7|.|14|TRBV20-1|TRBD2
CSALMRETHYEQYF
TGCAGTGCTTTAATGCGGGAGACGCACTACGAGCAGTACTTC
>TRBJ1-5|.|14|TRBV15|.
CATSRGGGQQPQHF
TGTGCCACCAGCAGAGGGGGGGGCCAGCAGCCCCAGCATTTT
>TRBJ2-5|.|13|TRBV30|.
CAWWGQGGETQYF
TGTGCCTGGTGGGGGCAGGGTGGTGAGACCCAGTACTTC
>TRBJ1-5|.|15|TRBV6-2/TRBV6-3|.
CASTSIAGVADTQHF
TGTGCCAGCACCTCAATAGCGGGAGTCGCAGATACGCAGCATTTT
>TRBJ2-1|many|15|TRBV24-1|TRBD2
CATSDSTGLAGEQFF
TGTGCCACCAGTGATTCCACTGGACTAGCGGGGGAGCAGTTCTTC
>TRBJ1-1|.|16|TRBV20-1|TRBD1
CSARKGDRPVNTEAFF
TGCAGTGCTAGGAAAGGGGACAGGCCTGTGAACACTGAAGCTTTCTTT
>TRBJ2-3|.|14|TRBV7-9|TRBD2
CASSLSGRTDTQYF
TGTGCCAGCAGCTTGAGCGGGAGAACAGATACGCAGTATTTT
>TRBJ2-3|few|20|TRBV7-2|TRBD1
CASSLVASFGRQGSTDTQYF
TGTGCCAGCAGCTTAGTTGCATCGTTTGGGCGACAGGGGAGCACAGATACGCAGTATTTT
>TRBJ2-7|few|19|TRBV24-1|.
CATSDLHPPSGRPGYEQYF
TGTGCCACCAGTGATTTGCACCCGCCTTCGGGCAGGCCGGGCTACGAGCAGTACTTC
>TRBJ1-1|.|13|TRBV3-1|.
CASRREWYTEAFF
TGTGCCAGCAGACGAGAGTGGTACACTGAAGCTTTCTTT